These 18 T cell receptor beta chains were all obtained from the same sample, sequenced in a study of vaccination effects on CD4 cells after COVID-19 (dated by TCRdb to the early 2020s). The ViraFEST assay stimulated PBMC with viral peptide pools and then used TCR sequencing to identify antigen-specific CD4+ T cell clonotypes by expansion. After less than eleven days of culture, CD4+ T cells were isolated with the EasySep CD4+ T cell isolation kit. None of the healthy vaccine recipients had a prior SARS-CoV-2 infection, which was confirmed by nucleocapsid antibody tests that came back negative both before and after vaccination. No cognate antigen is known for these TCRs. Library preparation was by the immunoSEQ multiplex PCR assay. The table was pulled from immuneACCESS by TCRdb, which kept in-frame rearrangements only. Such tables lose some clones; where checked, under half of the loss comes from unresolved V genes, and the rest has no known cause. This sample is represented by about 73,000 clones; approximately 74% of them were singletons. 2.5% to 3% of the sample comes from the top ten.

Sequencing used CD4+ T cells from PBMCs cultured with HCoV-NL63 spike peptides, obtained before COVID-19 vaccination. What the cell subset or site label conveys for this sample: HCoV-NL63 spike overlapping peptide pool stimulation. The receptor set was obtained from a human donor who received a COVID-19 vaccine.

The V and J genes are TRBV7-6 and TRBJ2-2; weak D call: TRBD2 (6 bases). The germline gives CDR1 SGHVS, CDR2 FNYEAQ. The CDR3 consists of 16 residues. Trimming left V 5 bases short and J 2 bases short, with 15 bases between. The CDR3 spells CASSPAAGLNTGELFF. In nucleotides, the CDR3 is TGTGCCAGCAGCCCTGCAGCGGGTCTTAACACCGGGGAGCTGTTTTTT. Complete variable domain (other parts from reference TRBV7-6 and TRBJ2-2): GAGVSQSPRYKVTKRGQDVALRCDPISGHVSLYWYRQALGQGPEFLTYFNYEAQQDKSGLPNDRFSAERPEGSISTLTIQRTEQRDSAMYRCASSPAAGLNTGELFFGEGSRLTVL.

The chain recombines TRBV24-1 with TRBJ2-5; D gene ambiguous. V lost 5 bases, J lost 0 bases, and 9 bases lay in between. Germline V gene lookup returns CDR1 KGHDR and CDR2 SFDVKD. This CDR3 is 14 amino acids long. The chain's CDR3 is CATSVSPNQETQYF. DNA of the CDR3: TGTGCCACCAGTGTTTCCCCCAACCAAGAGACCCAGTACTTC.

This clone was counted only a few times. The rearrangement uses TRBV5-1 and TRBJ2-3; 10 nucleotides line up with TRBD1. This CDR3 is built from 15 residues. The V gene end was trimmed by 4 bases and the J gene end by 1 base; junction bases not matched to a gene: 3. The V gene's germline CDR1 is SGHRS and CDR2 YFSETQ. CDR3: CASSRGTGGTDTQYF. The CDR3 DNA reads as TGCGCCAGCAGCCGCGGGACAGGGGGCACAGATACGCAGTATTTT. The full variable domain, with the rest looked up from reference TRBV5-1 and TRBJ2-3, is KAGVTQTPRYLIKTRGQQVTLSCSPISGHRSVSWYQQTPGQGLQFLFEYFSETQRNKGNFPGRFSGRQFSNSRSEMNVSTLELGDSALYLCASSRGTGGTDTQYFGPGTRLTVL.

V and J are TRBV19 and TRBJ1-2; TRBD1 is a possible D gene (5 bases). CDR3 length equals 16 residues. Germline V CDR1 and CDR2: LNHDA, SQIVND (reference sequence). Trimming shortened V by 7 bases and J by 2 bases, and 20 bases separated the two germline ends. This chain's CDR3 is CASNRGGGGGNYGYTF. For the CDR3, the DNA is TGTGCCAGTAACAGAGGCGGGGGAGGTGGCAACTATGGCTACACCTTC.

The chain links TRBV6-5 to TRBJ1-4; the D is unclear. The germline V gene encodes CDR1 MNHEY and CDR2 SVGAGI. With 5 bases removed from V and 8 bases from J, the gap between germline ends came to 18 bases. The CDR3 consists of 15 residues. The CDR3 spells CASSREPSLGEKLFF. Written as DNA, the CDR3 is TGTGCCAGCAGTCGAGAGCCTTCTTTGGGGGAAAAACTGTTTTTT.

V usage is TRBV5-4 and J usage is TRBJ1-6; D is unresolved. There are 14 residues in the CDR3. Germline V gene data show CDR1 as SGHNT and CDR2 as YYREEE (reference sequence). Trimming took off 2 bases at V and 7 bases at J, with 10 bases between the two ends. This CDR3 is CASSFKPSNSPLHF. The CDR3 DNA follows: TGTGCCAGCAGCTTTAAGCCCTCCAATTCACCCCTCCACTTT.

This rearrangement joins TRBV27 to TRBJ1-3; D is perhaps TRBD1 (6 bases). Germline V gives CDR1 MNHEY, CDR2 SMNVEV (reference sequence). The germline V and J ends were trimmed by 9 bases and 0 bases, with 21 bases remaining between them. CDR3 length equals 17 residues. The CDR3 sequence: CARNTTGRVSSGNTIYF. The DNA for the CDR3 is TGTGCCAGAAATACGACAGGAAGGGTATCCTCTGGAAACACCATATATTTT.

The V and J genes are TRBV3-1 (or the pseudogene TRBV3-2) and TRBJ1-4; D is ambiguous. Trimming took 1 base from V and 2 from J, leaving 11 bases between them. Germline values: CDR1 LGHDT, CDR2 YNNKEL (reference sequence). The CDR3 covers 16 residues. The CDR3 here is CASSQVPGTTNEKLFF. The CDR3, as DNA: TGTGCCAGCAGCCAAGTCCCGGGCACCACTAATGAAAAACTGTTTTTT.

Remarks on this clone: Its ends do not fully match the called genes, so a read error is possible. The CDR3 is CASSQSVSGVYLRANVLIF. In DNA form, the CDR3 reads TGCGCCAGCAGCCAATCCGTTAGCGGGGTGTATCTTAGGGCCAACGTCCTGATTTTC. The V gene is TRBV4-1, the J gene TRBJ2-6, with 8 bases identical to TRBD2. CDR1 is MGHRA and CDR2 is YSYEKL in the germline V gene. This CDR3 region has 19 residues.

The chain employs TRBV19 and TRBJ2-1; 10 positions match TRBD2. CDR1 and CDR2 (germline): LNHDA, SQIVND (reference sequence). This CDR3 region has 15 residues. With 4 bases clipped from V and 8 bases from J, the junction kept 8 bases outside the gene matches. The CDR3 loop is CASSSLSGGADEQFF. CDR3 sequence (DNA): TGTGCCAGTAGTAGTTTAAGCGGGGGGGCAGATGAGCAGTTCTTC.

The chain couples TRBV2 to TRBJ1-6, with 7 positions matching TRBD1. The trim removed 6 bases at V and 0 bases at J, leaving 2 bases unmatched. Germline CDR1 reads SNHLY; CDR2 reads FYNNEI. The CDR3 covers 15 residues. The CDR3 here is CASSTGVSYNSPLHF. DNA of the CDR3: TGTGCCAGCAGCACAGGGGTCTCCTATAATTCACCCCTCCACTTT.

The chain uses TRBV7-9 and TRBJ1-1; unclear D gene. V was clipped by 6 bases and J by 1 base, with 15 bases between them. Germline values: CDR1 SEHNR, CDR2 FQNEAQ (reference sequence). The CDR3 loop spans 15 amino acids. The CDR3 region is CASRIEGRGNTEAFF. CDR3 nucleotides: TGTGCCAGCAGGATAGAAGGACGGGGGAACACTGAAGCTTTCTTT. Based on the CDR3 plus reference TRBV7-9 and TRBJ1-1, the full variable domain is DTGVSQNPRHKITKRGQNVTFRCDPISEHNRLYWYRQTLGQGPEFLTYFQNEAQLEKSRLLSDRFSAERPKGSFSTLEIQRTEQGDSAMYLCASRIEGRGNTEAFFGQGTRLTVV.

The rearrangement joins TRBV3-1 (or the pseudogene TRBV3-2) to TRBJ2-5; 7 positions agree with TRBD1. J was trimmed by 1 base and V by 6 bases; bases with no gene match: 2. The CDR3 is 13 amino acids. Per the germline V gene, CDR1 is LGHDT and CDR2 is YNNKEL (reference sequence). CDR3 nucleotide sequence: TGTGCCAGCAGTCGACAGGGCCAAGAGACCCAGTACTTC. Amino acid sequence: CASSRQGQETQYF.

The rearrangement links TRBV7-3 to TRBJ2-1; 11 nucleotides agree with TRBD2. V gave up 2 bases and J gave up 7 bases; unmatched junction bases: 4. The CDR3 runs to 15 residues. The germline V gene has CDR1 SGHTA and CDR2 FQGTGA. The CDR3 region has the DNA TGTGCCAGCAGCTTAGGTAGCGGGGGGGCAAATGAGCAGTTCTTC. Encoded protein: CASSLGSGGANEQFF.

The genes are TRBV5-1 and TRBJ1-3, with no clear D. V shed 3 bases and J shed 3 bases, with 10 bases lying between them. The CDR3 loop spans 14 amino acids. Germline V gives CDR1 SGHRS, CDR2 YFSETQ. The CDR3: CASSSTGIGNTIYF. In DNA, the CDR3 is TGCGCCAGCAGCTCGACGGGGATTGGAAACACCATATATTTT.

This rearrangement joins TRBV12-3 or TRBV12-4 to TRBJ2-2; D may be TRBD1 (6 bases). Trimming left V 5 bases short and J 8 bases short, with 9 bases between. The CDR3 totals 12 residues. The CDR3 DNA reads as TGTGCCAGCAGTCGAACAGGGGGGGAGCTGTTTTTT. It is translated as CASSRTGGELFF.

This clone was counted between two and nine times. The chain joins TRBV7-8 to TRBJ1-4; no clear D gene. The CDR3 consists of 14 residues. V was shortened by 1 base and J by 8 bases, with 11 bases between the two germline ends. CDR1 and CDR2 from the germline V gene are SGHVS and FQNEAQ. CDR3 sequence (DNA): TGTGCCAGCAGCTTAGGGTCTACCGGAGAAAAACTGTTTTTT. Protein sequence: CASSLGSTGEKLFF.

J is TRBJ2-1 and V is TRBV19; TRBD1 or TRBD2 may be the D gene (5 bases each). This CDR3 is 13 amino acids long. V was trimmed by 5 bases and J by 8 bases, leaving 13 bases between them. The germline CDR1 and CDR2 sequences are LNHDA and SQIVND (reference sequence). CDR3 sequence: CASSLGDLYEQFF. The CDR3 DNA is TGTGCCAGTAGTCTCGGGGACCTCTATGAGCAGTTCTTC.